This T cell receptor beta chain stems from a study of cytomegalovirus exposure and HLA in healthy donors. Study findings and constraints: Listed as cytomegalovirus-associated were 150 or so TCR beta chains. In the roughly 120 validation repertoires, a later analysis found that first-cohort TCR clusters tended to co-occur. CMV antigen specificity of a few CMV-associated chains was confirmed in vitro.

A word on this clone: Its antigen is currently unknown.

Profiling relied on immunoSEQ multiplex PCR, and the TCRdb table lists in-frame clones only, not all of them. The sample lists 260,000 or so clones; approximately 90% were seen once. The CDR3 runs to 17 residues. Germline loops: CDR1 MNHEY, CDR2 SMNVEV (reference sequence). J gave up 10 bases and V 1 base, and 18 bases lay outside the gene matches. This rearrangement joins TRBV27 to TRBJ1-1, with 7 bases identical to TRBD1. The TCR sequence derives from a woman aged 18-29 years in good health and CMV-seronegative. The specimen sequenced was PBMCs. The CDR3 region is CASSLLRLTGSEYPAFF. CDR3 sequence (DNA): TGTGCCAGCAGTTTATTGAGGCTGACAGGGTCAGAATACCCAGCTTTCTTT.